This TCR beta chain was sequenced for a study of shared clonotypes between healthy human individuals. CDR1 is MNHNS and CDR2 is SASEGT in the germline V gene. This CDR3 region has 15 residues. V gave up 3 bases and J gave up 4 bases; unmatched junction bases: 5. Some clones are missing from TCRdb's copy, which holds only in-frame ones; the method was immunoSEQ multiplex PCR. This table holds 2,500,000 or so clones, 90% to 95% found once. Sample: naive CD4+ T cells sorted from blood. Subset reported: CD45RA+ positively selected. This TCR derives from a man aged 18 to 29 in good health. The chain joins TRBV6-1 to TRBJ2-3; 9 bases map to TRBD2. As DNA, the CDR3 is TGTGCCAGCAGTGAGGCGGGGGGGCCCGCAGATACGCAGTATTTT. Encoded protein: CASSEAGGPADTQYF.